These 21 T cell receptor beta chains share one sample of origin, sequenced in a study of identical twins. TCRdb re-analysed the 5' RACE reads in MiXCR, keeping a single row per CDR3 protein. This sample carries 200,000 to 250,000 distinct CDR3 sequences, under 10% of them seen once, and the ten largest clones take around 2.1%. Separately, the same data were catalogued under a study of yellow fever vaccine responses in identical twins.

Material: memory (CD45RO+) T cells sorted from blood. The receptors shown here come from a woman between 18 and 29 years old in good health.

The chain carries TRBV29-1 and TRBJ2-7; possible D gene TRBD2, 6 bases. Germline V gene lookup returns CDR1 SQVTM and CDR2 ANQGSEA. The CDR3 loop spans 15 amino acids. Trimming removed 6 bases at V and 0 bases at J, with 18 bases between. The CDR3 region has the DNA TGCAGCGTGGGGGACTCGCCCTTGGGCTCCTACGAGCAGTACTTC. Translation gives CSVGDSPLGSYEQYF.

The rearrangement joins TRBV3-1 to TRBJ2-1; TRBD1 might be the D (6 bases). CDR3 size: 16 residues. Germline loops: CDR1 LGHDT, CDR2 YNNKEL (reference sequence). V shed 0 bases and J shed 8 bases, with 17 bases lying between them. The CDR3 is CASSQEGQTIRHEQFF. As DNA, the CDR3 is TGTGCCAGCAGCCAAGAGGGACAAACGATCCGCCATGAGCAGTTCTTC.

This clonotype was detected only a few times. The chain carries TRBV28 and TRBJ2-5; tentative D call: TRBD2 (6 bases). Germline assignment: CDR1 MDHEN and CDR2 SYDVKM. The CDR3 consists of 15 residues. V gave up 6 bases and J gave up 5 bases, with 19 bases separating them. As DNA, the CDR3 is TGTGCCAGCAGCGGGCCGACTAGACAAAGGGAGACCCAGTACTTC. Translating it yields CASSGPTRQRETQYF. Drawing the rest from reference TRBV28 and TRBJ2-5, the complete variable domain is DVKVTQSSRYLVKRTGEKVFLECVQDMDHENMFWYRQDPGLGLRLIYFSYDVKMKEKGDIPEGYSVSREKKERFSLILESASTNQTSMYLCASSGPTRQRETQYFGPGTRLLVL.

For this clonotype: A clone one base away is much larger, so this may be a read error. The chain has TRBV20-1 and TRBJ2-7, with D possibly being TRBD2 (5 bases). Germline-derived CDR1 and CDR2 are DFQATT and SNEGSKA (reference sequence). The CDR3 consists of 18 residues. The CDR3 spells CCARDPNHGTGLEYEQYF. Written as DNA, the CDR3 is TGCTGTGCTAGAGATCCGAACCACGGAACGGGATTAGAGTACGAGCAGTACTTC.

The table lists this clonotype with many counts. This chain joins TRBV7-2 and TRBJ1-4; TRBD1 aligns across 10 bases. V shed 5 bases and J 4 bases; nucleotides not matched to a gene: 1. Germline assignment: CDR1 SGHTA and CDR2 FQGNSA. The CDR3 is 14 amino acids. This chain's CDR3 is CASSGDRGNEKLFF. As DNA, the CDR3 is TGTGCCAGCAGCGGGGACAGGGGTAATGAAAAACTGTTTTTT.

This clonotype was observed a handful of times. The CDR3 DNA sequence: TGTGCCATCAGTGAGACTACAGCTCAGCCCCAGCATTTT. Protein: CAISETTAQPQHF. The chain joins TRBV10-3 to TRBJ1-5; no clear D gene. The CDR3 covers 13 residues. The V gene lost 2 bases and the J gene lost 6 bases, with 8 bases spanning the gap. The germline V gene has CDR1 ENHRY and CDR2 SYGVKD.

This sequence joins TRBV20-1 and TRBJ2-7; 12 bases fit TRBD1. The CDR3 is 16 amino acids. Germline values: CDR1 DFQATT, CDR2 SNEGSKA (reference sequence). The trim removed 3 bases at V and 3 bases at J, leaving 9 bases unmatched. CDR3 DNA sequence: TGCAGTGCTAGTGGGGGACAGGGGGCGGTTGGCTACGAGCAGTACTTC. Translated: CSASGGQGAVGYEQYF.

This clonotype was counted only a few times. The chain combines TRBV6-5 with TRBJ2-2; D uncertain. Trimming removed 2 bases at V and 6 bases at J, with 10 bases between. The CDR3 totals 14 residues. Per the germline V gene, CDR1 is MNHEY and CDR2 is SVGAGI. The CDR3 here is CASSYLDTSGELFF. The CDR3 DNA sequence: TGTGCCAGCAGTTACCTCGACACCTCCGGGGAGCTGTTTTTT.

This clonotype was seen only a few times. The chain recombines TRBV28 with TRBJ2-7; TRBD2 is a possible D gene (6 bases). Germline CDR1 MDHEN, CDR2 SYDVKM. The ends were cut back, 2 bases at V and 4 bases at J, with 12 bases in the middle. This CDR3 contains 14 residues. CDR3 region: CASSLGVEGYEQYF. For the CDR3, the DNA is TGTGCCAGCAGTTTAGGGGTGGAGGGATACGAGCAGTACTTC.

This clonotype has a count of ten or more. The V and J genes are TRBV12-3 or TRBV12-4 and TRBJ2-3, with 9 bases that match TRBD2. This CDR3 spans 16 amino acids. The V gene end was trimmed by 3 bases and the J gene end by 3 bases; junction bases not matched to a gene: 7. CDR3 nucleotides: TGTGCCAGCAGTTTTTTTAGCGGGAGTGTGACAGATACGCAGTATTTT. It encodes CASSFFSGSVTDTQYF.

This clonotype is categorized as medium-sized. CDR3 in amino acids: CSVDGRGITNTEAFF. The CDR3 region has the DNA TGCAGCGTTGACGGACGGGGAATCACGAACACTGAAGCTTTCTTT. This chain connects TRBV29-1 to TRBJ1-1; D call uncertain. Germline loops: CDR1 SQVTM, CDR2 ANQGSEA. The CDR3 has 15 amino acids. The V end was cut by 3 bases, the J end by 1 base, with 15 bases between.

Ten or more counts support this clonotype. The V and J genes are TRBV4-3 and TRBJ2-7; TRBD1 is a possible D gene (6 bases). The CDR3 is made up of 16 amino acids. The germline CDR1 and CDR2 sequences are LGHNA and YSLEER. V lost 0 bases and J 3 bases, leaving 15 bases between the germline ends. CDR3 DNA sequence: TGCGCCAGCAGCCAAGATGGGGACACCACCATCTACGAGCAGTACTTC. Its translation: CASSQDGDTTIYEQYF.

In its sample, this clonotype was seen many times. The V call is TRBV28, the J call TRBJ2-3; 12 positions agree with TRBD2. V trimming: 1 base; J trimming: 7 bases; junction bases outside the gene matches: 6. The CDR3 sequence is 16 residues long. The germline CDR1 and CDR2 sequences are MDHEN and SYDVKM. CDR3 sequence reads: CASSLSELAGGHTQYF. CDR3 in DNA: TGTGCCAGCAGTTTATCGGAACTAGCGGGGGGTCATACGCAGTATTTT. The full variable domain, its missing parts supplied by reference TRBV28 and TRBJ2-3, is DVKVTQSSRYLVKRTGEKVFLECVQDMDHENMFWYRQDPGLGLRLIYFSYDVKMKEKGDIPEGYSVSREKKERFSLILESASTNQTSMYLCASSLSELAGGHTQYFGPGTRLTVL.

This clonotype was found many times. The V call is TRBV28, the J call TRBJ2-1; D is possibly TRBD2 (5 bases). CDR1 and CDR2 from the germline V gene are MDHEN and SYDVKM. The CDR3 covers 16 residues. The V gene lost 5 bases and the J gene lost 4 bases, with 18 bases spanning the gap. The CDR3 region is CASSTLSAEVYNEQFF. In DNA form, the CDR3 reads TGTGCCAGCAGTACCCTCTCCGCGGAGGTGTACAATGAGCAGTTCTTC.

There are many counts of this clonotype. The rearrangement joins TRBV6-2 or TRBV6-3 to TRBJ2-2, with 10 bases matching TRBD2. The CDR3 contains 16 residues. Germline V gene sequence: CDR1 MNHEY, CDR2 SVGEGT. The J segment lost 3 bases and the V segment lost 7 bases, leaving 8 bases of the junction unmatched. The DNA for the CDR3 is TGTGCCAGCACCATAGGACTAGCGGTTGACACCGGGGAGCTGTTTTTT. Translating it yields CASTIGLAVDTGELFF.

This clonotype was seen repeatedly, ten times or more. This sequence joins TRBV7-8 and TRBJ2-1; D is ambiguous. Trimming took 3 bases from V and 2 from J, leaving 5 bases between them. The CDR3 is made up of 13 amino acids. CDR1 and CDR2 (germline): SGHVS, FQNEAQ. As DNA, the CDR3 is TGTGCCAGCAGCTTGAAGGCCTACAATGAGCAGTTCTTC. This translates into CASSLKAYNEQFF.

This clonotype appeared a few times. This chain uses TRBV5-1 with TRBJ2-5; D is perhaps TRBD1 or TRBD2 (5 bases each). Germline CDR1 is SGHRS and CDR2 is YFSETQ. V lost 4 bases and J lost 9, with 22 bases in between. The CDR3 is made up of 15 amino acids. The CDR3 DNA is TGCGCCAGCAGCACTGAGGGAGTGGGCGTGGGGGCCCAGTACTTC. Residues: CASSTEGVGVGAQYF.

At least ten counts were recorded for this clonotype. This rearrangement joins TRBV5-1 to TRBJ2-1; 8 bases map to TRBD2. Germline V gene lookup returns CDR1 SGHRS and CDR2 YFSETQ. The length of the CDR3 is 16 residues. V shed 0 bases, J shed 2 bases, and the junction held 4 bases outside the gene matches. In DNA, the CDR3 is TGCGCCAGCAGCTTGGACGGGGGGGGCACCTACAATGAGCAGTTCTTC. Protein product: CASSLDGGGTYNEQFF.

This clonotype was counted ten times or more. V is TRBV11-2 and J is TRBJ2-3; D may correspond to TRBD1 or TRBD2 (5 bases each). CDR1 and CDR2 from the germline V gene are SGHAT and FQNNGV. Trimming shortened V by 3 bases and J by 1 base, and 11 bases separated the two germline ends. The CDR3 is 15 residues long. In DNA, the CDR3 is TGTGCCAGCAGCTTTAGAGAGGGACGCACAGATACGCAGTATTTT. It codes for CASSFREGRTDTQYF. Looking up the rest from reference TRBV11-2 and TRBJ2-3 gives the full variable domain: EAGVAQSPRYKIIEKRQSVAFWCNPISGHATLYWYQQILGQGPKLLIQFQNNGVVDDSQLPKDRFSAERLKGVDSTLKIQPAKLEDSAVYLCASSFREGRTDTQYFGPGTRLTVL.

This clonotype was counted many times. The chain links TRBV2 to TRBJ2-7; 10 positions agree with TRBD1. With V trimmed by 6 bases and J by 5 bases, 7 bases remained unmatched. CDR1 SNHLY and CDR2 FYNNEI come from the germline V gene. The CDR3 spans 14 residues. Here the CDR3 reads CASSRTGGSNEQYF. The CDR3 region has the DNA TGTGCCAGCAGCAGGACAGGGGGTTCTAACGAGCAGTACTTC. Full variable domain (rest looked up from reference TRBV2 and TRBJ2-7): EPEVTQTPSHQVTQMGQEVILRCVPISNHLYFYWYRQILGQKVEFLVSFYNNEISEKSEIFDDQFSVERPDGSNFTLKIRSTKLEDSAMYFCASSRTGGSNEQYFGPGTRLTVT.

The chain links TRBV5-1 to TRBJ2-3; 13 bases are shared with TRBD2. J lost 3 bases, V lost 3 bases, and 4 bases had no gene match. Germline CDR1 is SGHRS and CDR2 is YFSETQ. The CDR3 is 16 residues long. The CDR3 DNA reads as TGCGCCAGCAGCTCGACTAGCGGGAGGTCAACAGATACGCAGTATTTT. As protein: CASSSTSGRSTDTQYF.